Following are 25 T cell receptor beta chains from one sample sequenced in a study of post-analysis software for immune sequencing data (dated by TCRdb to between 2014 and 2017). General study outcomes and caveats: Significantly higher frequencies in patients than in controls were found for a handful of TRBV segments, including TRBV5-6, TRBV5-1 and TRBV20-1.

These receptors have no identified antigens. The method was PCR. Sequenced using an Illumina HiSeq 2500. To reduce PCR and sequencing biases, unique molecular identifiers were built into the TCR beta cDNA libraries. The public reads were reprocessed in TCRdb via fastp at Q25 and MiXCR, keeping in-frame beta chains. Rows merge per CDR3 protein into single entries with the most common DNA and genes. Here the sample has roughly 800,000 distinct CDR3 sequences; 46% occur a single time. The ten biggest clones cover 4% to 5% of the sample. Material: blood. All receptors come from a girl between 5 and 17 years old with multiple sclerosis.

This clonotype was detected only a few times. The J gene is TRBJ2-5, the V gene TRBV20-1; D remains unclear. The CDR3 extends over 13 amino acids. V was shortened by 6 bases and J by 5 bases, with 16 bases between the two germline ends. Germline-derived CDR1 and CDR2 are DFQATT and SNEGSKA (reference sequence). Here the CDR3 reads CSAPSEAMETQYF. CDR3 DNA sequence: TGCAGTGCCCCCTCAGAGGCTATGGAGACCCAGTACTTC.

V and J are TRBV5-6 and TRBJ2-5, with 9 bases identical to TRBD2. There are 15 residues in the CDR3. V shed 1 base and J 11 bases; nucleotides not matched to a gene: 12. CDR1 is SGHDT and CDR2 is YYEEEE in the germline V gene. DNA for the CDR3: TGTGCCAGCAGCTTGAGCGGGGGGCTTTTTGACGCGCAGTACTTC. It specifies CASSLSGGLFDAQYF.

The sample holds a few counts of this clonotype. The genes are TRBV14 and TRBJ2-3, with a tentative D call TRBD1 (6 bases). V lost 0 bases, J lost 3 bases, and 10 bases lay in between. The CDR3 loop spans 15 amino acids. Germline CDR1 reads SGHDN; CDR2 reads FVKESK. The CDR3 region is CASSQETGYTDTQYF. The CDR3 DNA follows: TGTGCCAGCAGCCAAGAAACAGGGTATACAGATACGCAGTATTTT. Full variable domain (rest looked up from reference TRBV14 and TRBJ2-3): EAGVTQFPSHSVIEKGQTVTLRCDPISGHDNLYWYRRVMGKEIKFLLHFVKESKQDESGMPNNRFLAERTGGTYSTLKVQPAELEDSGVYFCASSQETGYTDTQYFGPGTRLTVL.

This clonotype was found many times. CDR3 sequence reads: CASSLLGLDRSYNEQFF. The CDR3 coding sequence is TGTGCCAGCAGCCTCCTGGGACTAGATAGATCCTACAATGAGCAGTTCTTC. V usage is TRBV3-1 and J usage is TRBJ2-1; TRBD2 matches at 8 bases. The V segment lost 4 bases and the J segment 1 base; nucleotides outside the gene matches: 9. CDR1 is LGHDT, CDR2 YNNKEL, per germline (reference sequence). The CDR3 contains 17 residues.

The J gene is TRBJ1-1, the V gene TRBV10-3; D is ambiguous. The germline V gene encodes CDR1 ENHRY and CDR2 SYGVKD. The CDR3 is 12 amino acids. The V gene lost 3 bases and the J gene lost 1 base, with 3 bases spanning the gap. CDR3 sequence: CAISDTNTEAFF. As DNA, the CDR3 is TGTGCCATCAGTGATACGAACACTGAAGCTTTCTTT.

This clonotype came up a few times. This sequence joins TRBV29-1 and TRBJ2-3; no reliable D call. The CDR3 is 15 residues long. Trimming removed 1 base at V and 3 bases at J, with 14 bases between. CDR1 is SQVTM and CDR2 is ANQGSEA in the germline V gene. This chain's CDR3 is CSVEVYGPPTDTQYF. The DNA of the CDR3 is TGCAGCGTTGAAGTGTACGGACCGCCTACAGATACGCAGTATTTT.

V is TRBV4-1 and J is TRBJ2-1; 7 bases align to TRBD1. Per germline, CDR1 MGHRA and CDR2 YSYEKL. V trimming: 1 base; J trimming: 8 bases; junction bases outside the gene matches: 8. The CDR3 is made up of 15 amino acids. CDR3 protein: CASSQVTGAGYEQFF. The CDR3, as DNA: TGCGCCAGCAGCCAAGTCACAGGGGCCGGGTATGAGCAGTTCTTC.

Only a few counts were recorded for this clonotype. The chain employs TRBV12-3 or TRBV12-4 and TRBJ2-1, with 8 bases that match TRBD2. This CDR3 is built from 12 residues. V trimming: 3 bases; J trimming: 9 bases; junction bases outside the gene matches: 1. The CDR3 loop is CASSFAGGEQFF. DNA for the CDR3: TGTGCCAGCAGTTTCGCGGGAGGTGAGCAGTTCTTC.

This rearrangement joins TRBV6-4 to TRBJ2-3; 14 positions match TRBD2. The CDR3 contains 15 residues. Trimming removed 2 bases from V and 6 bases from J; junction bases left unmatched: 1. From germline, CDR1 is MRHNA and CDR2 SNTAGT. The DNA for the CDR3 is TGTGCCAGCAGTGACGGGACTAGCGGGAGTGATACGCAGTATTTT. Translating it yields CASSDGTSGSDTQYF.

There are a few counts of this clonotype. The J gene is TRBJ1-2, the V gene TRBV6-1; tentatively, D is TRBD1 (5 bases). The CDR3 totals 15 residues. V dropped 3 bases and J dropped 4 bases, with 15 bases sitting between them. The germline V gene encodes CDR1 MNHNS and CDR2 SASEGT. DNA of the CDR3: TGTGCCAGCAGTGACGGACCCGCGGGGCCCTATGGCTACACCTTC. Its translation is CASSDGPAGPYGYTF.

This clonotype has only a few counts. The rearrangement links TRBV20-1 to TRBJ2-7; 7 positions match TRBD1. CDR1 and CDR2 (germline): DFQATT, SNEGSKA (reference sequence). CDR3 length: 14 amino acids. Germline trimming cut 6 bases from V and 3 bases from J; bases unmatched to any gene: 11. In DNA form, the CDR3 reads TGCAGTGCGCGGTGGGGGACAGTTCACTACGAGCAGTACTTC. Translation: CSARWGTVHYEQYF.

This clonotype was found a few times. The chain combines TRBV20-1 with TRBJ2-5; TRBD2 matches at 9 bases. Germline values: CDR1 DFQATT, CDR2 SNEGSKA (reference sequence). The CDR3 totals 15 residues. The V segment lost 2 bases and the J segment 5 bases; nucleotides outside the gene matches: 9. CDR3 nucleotides: TGCAGTGCTAGACCCCTCAGCGGGAGGTCGGAGACCCAGTACTTC. This gives the protein CSARPLSGRSETQYF.

This clonotype was detected only once. The V and J genes are TRBV7-2 and TRBJ2-7; TRBD1 matches 7 bases. With the DNA end fitting TRBJ2-5 better, the J assignment may be wrong. This CDR3 has 16 amino acids. Looked up from germline, CDR1 is SGHTA and CDR2 is FQGNSA. Here the CDR3 DNA reads TGTGCCAGCAGCTTAGCGCAGTCAGGGGGTTCGTGGACCCAGTACTTC. Its protein product is CASSLAQSGGSWTQYF.

The rearrangement links TRBV7-8 to TRBJ2-5; D possibly corresponds to TRBD2 (5 bases). The germline gives CDR1 SGHVS, CDR2 FQNEAQ. This CDR3 is built from 13 residues. V was pared by 7 bases and J by 2 bases, with 11 bases between. For the CDR3, the DNA is TGTGCCAGCATCGGGAAGTCTCAAGAGACCCAGTACTTC. Amino acids: CASIGKSQETQYF. Combining the CDR3 with reference TRBV7-8 and TRBJ2-5 gives the whole variable domain GAGVSQSPRYKVAKRGQDVALRCDPISGHVSLFWYQQALGQGPEFLTYFQNEAQLDKSGLPSDRFFAERPEGSVSTLKIQRTQQEDSAVYLCASIGKSQETQYFGPGTRLLVL.

Only a few counts were recorded for this clonotype. This chain links TRBV27 with TRBJ2-3, with 16 nucleotides matching TRBD2. The CDR3 is 23 residues long. In germline, CDR1 is MNHEY, CDR2 SMNVEV (reference sequence). V trimming: 0 bases; J trimming: 0 bases; junction bases outside the gene matches: 15. The CDR3 DNA reads as TGTGCCAGCAGTTTATCGTCCGTTCCCGGGACTAGCGGGAGGGCGCATAGCACAGATACGCAGTATTTT. Amino acid sequence: CASSLSSVPGTSGRAHSTDTQYF.

This clonotype was counted only a few times. This chain links TRBV7-9 with TRBJ2-5; 12 nucleotides match TRBD2. The V gene's germline CDR1 is SEHNR and CDR2 FQNEAQ (reference sequence). The V and J ends lost 4 bases and 5 bases, in that order; junction bases with no gene match: 11. The CDR3 has 17 amino acids. DNA of the CDR3: TGTGCCAGCAGCTCAAGCCCTGGACTAGCGGGGCGGGAGACCCAGTACTTC. Protein: CASSSSPGLAGRETQYF.

The rearrangement uses TRBV5-1 and TRBJ2-7, with a weak D call TRBD2 (5 bases). The CDR3 has 18 residues. Germline values: CDR1 SGHRS, CDR2 YFSETQ. Trimming took off 0 bases at V and 0 bases at J, with 19 bases between the two ends. CDR3 nucleotides: TGCGCCAGCAGCTTGGTGCCCCAGAGGGCGTGGAGCTCCTACGAGCAGTACTTC. Its translation is CASSLVPQRAWSSYEQYF.

The CDR3: CASSYWRRDSPLHF. The CDR3 DNA sequence: TGTGCCAGCAGTTATTGGCGTAGAGATTCACCCCTCCACTTT. This sequence joins TRBV6-6 and TRBJ1-6, with unresolved D. There are 14 residues in the CDR3. V was shortened by 3 bases and J by 8 bases, with 11 bases between the two germline ends. Germline V gene lookup returns CDR1 MNHNY and CDR2 SVGAGI (reference sequence).

The chain couples TRBV30 to TRBJ2-3; D is unresolved. Trimming pared 0 bases from V and 3 bases from J, leaving 7 bases between. Germline V gives CDR1 GTSNPN, CDR2 SVGIG (reference sequence). The CDR3 sequence is 13 residues long. CDR3 sequence (DNA): TGTGCCTGGAGTGTACTGGGAACAGATACGCAGTATTTT. It translates to CAWSVLGTDTQYF.

This clonotype was seen only once. V and J are TRBV20-1 and TRBJ2-1; maybe TRBD1 (7 bases). Per the germline V gene, CDR1 is DFQATT and CDR2 is SNEGSKA (reference sequence). The CDR3 spans 12 residues. V was trimmed by 1 base and J by 9 bases, leaving 10 bases between them. The CDR3 DNA reads TGCAGTGCTAGAGTGCAGGGGGGTGAGCAGTTCTTC. It encodes CSARVQGGEQFF.

The rearrangement uses TRBV7-3 and TRBJ2-5, with unresolved D. CDR3 length: 15 residues. CDR1 is SGHTA and CDR2 is FQGTGA in the germline V gene. V was shortened by 5 bases and J by 5 bases, with 18 bases between the two germline ends. The CDR3 spells CASSPRRAAVETQYF. CDR3 DNA sequence: TGTGCCAGCAGCCCCCGACGCGCTGCGGTGGAGACCCAGTACTTC.

This clonotype was counted a few times. V usage is TRBV29-1 and J usage is TRBJ2-3; D unclear. Germline CDR1 reads SQVTM; CDR2 reads ANQGSEA. The CDR3 has 16 residues. Trimming took 4 bases from V and 2 from J, leaving 19 bases between them. This CDR3 reads CSVGWATAPFTDTQYF. DNA of the CDR3: TGCAGCGTTGGGTGGGCCACGGCGCCCTTCACAGATACGCAGTATTTT.

The rearrangement uses TRBV24-1 and TRBJ2-7; D is perhaps TRBD1 (5 bases). The V and J ends lost 3 bases and 2 bases respectively, with 13 bases between them. The CDR3 spans 15 residues. The germline gives CDR1 KGHDR, CDR2 SFDVKD. This CDR3 is CATSDPSTDPYEQYF. Written as DNA, the CDR3 is TGTGCCACCAGTGATCCCTCGACAGACCCCTACGAGCAGTACTTC.

This clonotype was seen only once. Sequence at one end of the junction differs from germline and may be a read error. This chain joins TRBV7-3 and TRBJ2-6, with D perhaps TRBD1 (6 bases). Germline V gene data show CDR1 as SGHTA and CDR2 as FQGTGA. This CDR3 contains 16 residues. The CDR3 reads CVSSPTGTSGANVLTF. CDR3 nucleotide sequence: TGTGTCAGCAGCCCTACGGGGACATCTGGGGCCAACGTCCTGACTTTC.

This clonotype appeared a few times. This chain connects TRBV10-3 to TRBJ2-4; TRBD1 aligns across 11 bases. The J call may not be correct, given that the DNA end is closer to TRBJ2-7. The CDR3 loop spans 16 amino acids. Germline values: CDR1 ENHRY, CDR2 SYGVKD. The chain's CDR3 is CAISESPGTGGYEQYF. The DNA of the CDR3 is TGTGCCATCAGTGAGTCCCCCGGGACAGGGGGCTACGAGCAGTACTTC.